The rows below give T cell receptor beta chains drawn from one sample of a study of blood T cells in healthy people across ages. TCRdb ran MiXCR on the 5' RACE reads and lists one entry per CDR3 protein. This table holds around 1,500,000 distinct CDR3 sequences, roughly 27% found once. The sequencing sample was made of blood. The receptors shown here come from a woman aged 25 to 39 in good health. Each CDR3 is given with its conserved first and last residue. Each record gives: J gene, V gene, D gene, clone size, CDR3 DNA, CDR3 protein. The D gene is left open where the match is weak. Not all rows give a size; the values are once, few, many and, for expanded clones, a class.

J gene: TRBJ2-3; V gene: TRBV5-1; D gene: .; clone size: .; CDR3 DNA: TGCGCCAGCAGCCCGACCTTAGCGACAGATACGCAGTATTTT; CDR3 protein: CASSPTLATDTQYF
J gene: TRBJ1-2; V gene: TRBV7-9; D gene: TRBD1; clone size: .; CDR3 DNA: TGTGCCAGCAGCCTGCCGGGACAGGGTGGCTACACCTTC; CDR3 protein: CASSLPGQGGYTF
J gene: TRBJ2-1; V gene: TRBV2; D gene: TRBD1; clone size: .; CDR3 DNA: TGTGCCAGCAATGGACAGGGCAATGAGCAGTTCTTC; CDR3 protein: CASNGQGNEQFF
J gene: TRBJ2-7; V gene: TRBV7-9; D gene: TRBD1; clone size: .; CDR3 DNA: TGTGCCAGCAGCTTCTCCGACAGGGGGCAATACGAGCAGTACTTC; CDR3 protein: CASSFSDRGQYEQYF
J gene: TRBJ2-7; V gene: TRBV15; D gene: .; clone size: .; CDR3 DNA: TGTGCCACCAGCAGGCGCGGGCAGGGCGGCCACGAGCAGTACTTC; CDR3 protein: CATSRRGQGGHEQYF
J gene: TRBJ1-1; V gene: TRBV12-3/TRBV12-4; D gene: .; clone size: .; CDR3 DNA: TGTGCCAGCAGTTTAATGCAGAACACTGAAGCTTTCTTT; CDR3 protein: CASSLMQNTEAFF
J gene: TRBJ2-7; V gene: TRBV29-1; D gene: .; clone size: many; CDR3 DNA: TGCAGCGTCGCGGGGCCCTTCTGGAGTGGGGGCGAGCAGTACTTC; CDR3 protein: CSVAGPFWSGGEQYF
J gene: TRBJ2-2; V gene: TRBV29-1; D gene: .; clone size: .; CDR3 DNA: TGCAGCGTGGGGACTGGCACGAACACCGGGGAGCTGTTTTTT; CDR3 protein: CSVGTGTNTGELFF
J gene: TRBJ2-1; V gene: TRBV20-1; D gene: TRBD2; clone size: .; CDR3 DNA: TGCAGTGCTGAGGGACTAGCGGGAGGGGGACATGAGCAGTTCTTC; CDR3 protein: CSAEGLAGGGHEQFF
J gene: TRBJ2-6; V gene: TRBV7-6; D gene: TRBD2; clone size: .; CDR3 DNA: TGTGCCAGCAGCTTTATTTCTAGCGGGCCCGGGGCCAACGTCCTGACTTTC; CDR3 protein: CASSFISSGPGANVLTF
J gene: TRBJ2-3; V gene: TRBV24-1; D gene: .; clone size: many; CDR3 DNA: TGTGCCACCGGACATACGGGCTATACGCAGTATTTT; CDR3 protein: CATGHTGYTQYF
J gene: TRBJ2-4; V gene: TRBV20-1; D gene: .; clone size: many; CDR3 DNA: TGCAGTGCTAGATCTCCCTCTGAGGCCAAAAACATTCAGTACTTC; CDR3 protein: CSARSPSEAKNIQYF
J gene: TRBJ2-1; V gene: TRBV9; D gene: .; clone size: few; CDR3 DNA: TGTGCCAGCAGCGTAGCATCCCGGGACAATGAGCAGTTCTTC; CDR3 protein: CASSVASRDNEQFF
J gene: TRBJ2-1; V gene: TRBV29-1; D gene: TRBD2; clone size: many; CDR3 DNA: TGCAGCGTCCGAGGTTGGACTAGCGGGCACACTGCCTACAATGAGCAGTTCTTC; CDR3 protein: CSVRGWTSGHTAYNEQFF
J gene: TRBJ2-1; V gene: TRBV9; D gene: TRBD1; clone size: .; CDR3 DNA: TGTGCCAGCAGCGTGCGGGACAGGGCTGACAATGAGCAGTTCTTC; CDR3 protein: CASSVRDRADNEQFF
J gene: TRBJ1-4; V gene: TRBV5-1; D gene: .; clone size: .; CDR3 DNA: TGCGCCAGCAGCTTTTCTGGGATCAATGAAAAACTGTTTTTT; CDR3 protein: CASSFSGINEKLFF
J gene: TRBJ2-1; V gene: TRBV20-1; D gene: .; clone size: .; CDR3 DNA: TGCAGTGCTCCAGCCGGTGGATCCTACAATGAGCAGTTCTTC; CDR3 protein: CSAPAGGSYNEQFF
J gene: TRBJ2-5; V gene: TRBV6-1; D gene: .; clone size: .; CDR3 DNA: TGTGCCAGCAGTGAAGCCTACGGGTTCGGAGAGACCCAGTACTTC; CDR3 protein: CASSEAYGFGETQYF
J gene: TRBJ2-7; V gene: TRBV29-1; D gene: .; clone size: many; CDR3 DNA: TGCAGCGTTTCTAACGACAGGACCTACGAGCAGTACTTC; CDR3 protein: CSVSNDRTYEQYF
J gene: TRBJ1-5; V gene: TRBV6-2/TRBV6-3; D gene: .; clone size: .; CDR3 DNA: TGTGCCGGCAGTTACAGTATGGGAATCGGTCAGCCCCAGCATTTT; CDR3 protein: CAGSYSMGIGQPQHF
J gene: TRBJ2-6; V gene: TRBV6-6; D gene: .; clone size: few; CDR3 DNA: TGTGCCAGCAGTTACAGGCGGAGCTCTGGGGCCAGCGTCCTGACTTTC; CDR3 protein: CASSYRRSSGASVLTF
J gene: TRBJ2-7; V gene: TRBV7-6; D gene: .; clone size: .; CDR3 DNA: TGTGCCGGCAGCCCCCCCGGCACAGGAGGCCCAGTTAAGGACGAGCAGTACTTC; CDR3 protein: CAGSPPGTGGPVKDEQYF
J gene: TRBJ1-1; V gene: TRBV18; D gene: .; clone size: .; CDR3 DNA: TGTGCCAGCTCATTCTTCAATGAGGGCACTGAAGCTTTCTTT; CDR3 protein: CASSFFNEGTEAFF
J gene: TRBJ1-2; V gene: TRBV7-9; D gene: .; clone size: few; CDR3 DNA: TGTGCCAGCAGCGCATTAATTAACTATGGCTACACCTTC; CDR3 protein: CASSALINYGYTF
J gene: TRBJ2-1; V gene: TRBV27; D gene: .; clone size: .; CDR3 DNA: TGTGCCACCAAGCGGTCACCCTCCTACAATGAGCGGTTCTTC; CDR3 protein: CATKRSPSYNERFF
J gene: TRBJ2-3; V gene: TRBV29-1; D gene: TRBD1; clone size: few; CDR3 DNA: TGCAGCGTTGGAAGACAGGGGTTGGCGGGGAGGACAGATACGCAGTATTTT; CDR3 protein: CSVGRQGLAGRTDTQYF
J gene: TRBJ2-1; V gene: TRBV7-6; D gene: TRBD2; clone size: few; CDR3 DNA: TGTGCCAGCAGCCTGCGGCCAGAAGGGGCTAGCGGGAGAGTGGGGGAGCAGTTCTTC; CDR3 protein: CASSLRPEGASGRVGEQFF
J gene: TRBJ1-1; V gene: TRBV7-2; D gene: TRBD1; clone size: .; CDR3 DNA: TGTGCCAGCAGCGAAACAGGGGCCCCTTCACAAACTGAAGCTTTCTTT; CDR3 protein: CASSETGAPSQTEAFF
J gene: TRBJ2-1; V gene: TRBV2; D gene: .; clone size: many; CDR3 DNA: TGTGCCAGCAGTGTGGTCCCTGTCGATGAGCAGTTCTTC; CDR3 protein: CASSVVPVDEQFF
J gene: TRBJ2-3; V gene: TRBV10-3; D gene: .; clone size: .; CDR3 DNA: TGTGCCATCAGCTCCCGGGGTAGCGCTAGCACAGATACGCAGTATTTT; CDR3 protein: CAISSRGSASTDTQYF
J gene: TRBJ1-5; V gene: TRBV4-3; D gene: TRBD1; clone size: few; CDR3 DNA: TGCGCCAGCAGCCCCACTCGACAGGGTGAAGGTCAGCCCCAGCATTTT; CDR3 protein: CASSPTRQGEGQPQHF
J gene: TRBJ2-6; V gene: TRBV7-3; D gene: TRBD1; clone size: .; CDR3 DNA: TGTGCCAGCAGCTTAAAAGGGGGCGCTGGGGCCAACGTCCTGACTTTC; CDR3 protein: CASSLKGGAGANVLTF
J gene: TRBJ2-1; V gene: TRBV10-3; D gene: .; clone size: .; CDR3 DNA: TGTGCCATCCAAGGGGGGACCTACAATGAGCAGTTCTTC; CDR3 protein: CAIQGGTYNEQFF
J gene: TRBJ2-1; V gene: TRBV12-3/TRBV12-4; D gene: .; clone size: .; CDR3 DNA: TGCGCCAGTACCTATGGCAATGAGCAGTTCTTC; CDR3 protein: CASTYGNEQFF
J gene: TRBJ1-1; V gene: TRBV12-3/TRBV12-4; D gene: TRBD1; clone size: .; CDR3 DNA: TGTGCCAGCAATTTAGGACAGGGGTTTCGAGTGAACACTGAAGCTTTCTTT; CDR3 protein: CASNLGQGFRVNTEAFF
J gene: TRBJ2-1; V gene: TRBV29-1; D gene: .; clone size: .; CDR3 DNA: TGCAGCGAGAAGAAATACAATGAGCAGTTCTTC; CDR3 protein: CSEKKYNEQFF
J gene: TRBJ2-5; V gene: TRBV5-1; D gene: .; clone size: .; CDR3 DNA: TGCGCCAGCAGCTCCCGGTTAACCGGCCAAGAGACCCAGTACTTC; CDR3 protein: CASSSRLTGQETQYF
J gene: TRBJ2-7; V gene: TRBV20-1; D gene: .; clone size: once; CDR3 DNA: TGCAGTGCTAGGGAGGGGGCAGACTGCGTGCAGTACTTC; CDR3 protein: CSAREGADCVQYF
J gene: TRBJ2-1; V gene: TRBV2; D gene: .; clone size: few; CDR3 DNA: TGTGCCAGCAGTGAAGTCAGGGTGAATTACAATGAGCAGTTCTTC; CDR3 protein: CASSEVRVNYNEQFF
J gene: TRBJ1-5; V gene: TRBV20-1; D gene: .; clone size: .; CDR3 DNA: TGCAGTGCTCAGCCCCGGGGCCATAGCGATCAGCCCCAGCATTTT; CDR3 protein: CSAQPRGHSDQPQHF
J gene: TRBJ2-5; V gene: TRBV20-1; D gene: .; clone size: many; CDR3 DNA: TGCAGTGGGGGGAATTGGGAAGAGACCCAGTACTTC; CDR3 protein: CSGGNWEETQYF
J gene: TRBJ1-5; V gene: TRBV12-3/TRBV12-4; D gene: TRBD1; clone size: few; CDR3 DNA: TGTGCCAGCAGCACCCTGGGACAGGCCTGTGGGCCCCAGCATTTT; CDR3 protein: CASSTLGQACGPQHF
J gene: TRBJ1-1; V gene: TRBV25-1; D gene: .; clone size: .; CDR3 DNA: TGTGCCGCGTCCCCCCGGTGGGACACTGAAGCTTTCTTT; CDR3 protein: CAASPRWDTEAFF
J gene: TRBJ2-5; V gene: TRBV4-1; D gene: .; clone size: few; CDR3 DNA: TGCGCCAGCAGCCAAGTTCCGGGCCAAGAGACCCAGTACTTC; CDR3 protein: CASSQVPGQETQYF
J gene: TRBJ2-1; V gene: TRBV20-1; D gene: .; clone size: .; CDR3 DNA: TGCAGTGCTAAACAACTAACCGACGGTTACAATGAGCAGTTCTTC; CDR3 protein: CSAKQLTDGYNEQFF
J gene: TRBJ2-3; V gene: TRBV6-5; D gene: .; clone size: .; CDR3 DNA: TGTGCCAGCAGTTACTCTAACGGGCGGCTCGAGATCACAGATACGCAGTATTTT; CDR3 protein: CASSYSNGRLEITDTQYF
J gene: TRBJ1-4; V gene: TRBV20-1; D gene: .; clone size: .; CDR3 DNA: TGCAGTCAATTGGGGACGGGGAATGAAAAACTGTTTTTT; CDR3 protein: CSQLGTGNEKLFF
J gene: TRBJ2-3; V gene: TRBV14; D gene: .; clone size: .; CDR3 DNA: TGTGCCAGCAGCCTTGGACTCAATACGCAGTATTTT; CDR3 protein: CASSLGLNTQYF
J gene: TRBJ1-2; V gene: TRBV20-1; D gene: TRBD1; clone size: .; CDR3 DNA: TGCAGTGCTCCGGACAGGGGCCACTATGGCTACACCTTC; CDR3 protein: CSAPDRGHYGYTF
J gene: TRBJ1-4; V gene: TRBV27; D gene: .; clone size: few; CDR3 DNA: TGTGCCAGCAGTTTATCGGCGCAGGGCCGAGAAAAACTGTTTTTT; CDR3 protein: CASSLSAQGREKLFF
J gene: TRBJ2-2; V gene: TRBV20-1; D gene: .; clone size: .; CDR3 DNA: TGCAGTGCTAGTCCGACCGGGCGGAACACCGGGGAGCTGTTTTTT; CDR3 protein: CSASPTGRNTGELFF
J gene: TRBJ2-7; V gene: TRBV29-1; D gene: .; clone size: many; CDR3 DNA: TGCAGCGTCGCGGGACTCCCGGGCGAGCAGTACTTC; CDR3 protein: CSVAGLPGEQYF
J gene: TRBJ2-7; V gene: TRBV12-3/TRBV12-4; D gene: .; clone size: many; CDR3 DNA: TGTGCCAGCAAGGGTCTCTCCTACGAGCAGTACTTC; CDR3 protein: CASKGLSYEQYF
J gene: TRBJ2-5; V gene: TRBV5-1; D gene: .; clone size: few; CDR3 DNA: TGCGCCAGCAGCTTGGATGGGGGAACGGGGGAGACCCAGTACTTC; CDR3 protein: CASSLDGGTGETQYF